One and the same sample provided the 23 T cell receptor beta chains below, sequenced in a study of graft-versus-host responses after intestinal transplantation. The researchers put approximately 200,000 CFSE-labeled responder cells into plates with approximately 200,000 irradiated, violet-dye-labeled stimulator cells. Some clones are missing from TCRdb's copy, which holds only in-frame ones; the method was immunoSEQ multiplex PCR. The table lists some 8,000 clones, around a third of them singletons. The sample was alloreactive CD8+ T cells from a mixed lymphocyte reaction culture, taken before intestinal transplant. Subset described: CFSE-low proliferating T cells sorted from roughly 6-day pre-transplant mixed lymphocyte reaction (GvH or HvG direction). Every receptor here comes from a human patient who received an intestinal transplant.

This clone was counted between two and nine times. The V gene is TRBV9, the J gene TRBJ2-3; D unclear. The CDR3 is made up of 16 amino acids. Germline values: CDR1 SGDLS, CDR2 YYNGEE. Trimming took off 4 bases at V and 2 bases at J, with 17 bases between the two ends. CDR3 DNA sequence: TGTGCCAGCAGCCATTCGACACTCCCCGTCACAGATACGCAGTATTTT. This translates into CASSHSTLPVTDTQYF.

V gene TRBV7-3 combines with J gene TRBJ2-1; 10 bases match TRBD2. Looked up from germline, CDR1 is SGHTA and CDR2 is FQGTGA. V lost 2 bases and J lost 0; bases outside the gene matches: 7. The CDR3 length is 18 residues. This CDR3 reads CASSLDLSGGASYNEQFF. CDR3 DNA sequence: TGTGCCAGCAGCTTAGACCTGAGCGGGGGGGCCTCCTACAATGAGCAGTTCTTC.

This clone was counted between two and nine times. DNA for the CDR3: TGTGCCAGCAGCTCAGGGACAGGGAGGTACTTCTACGAGCAGTACTTC. This encodes CASSSGTGRYFYEQYF. This chain joins TRBV7-9 and TRBJ2-7; 9 bases are a match to TRBD1. In germline, CDR1 is SEHNR, CDR2 FQNEAQ (reference sequence). There are 16 residues in the CDR3. Germline trimming cut 4 bases from V and 3 bases from J; bases unmatched to any gene: 10.

This clone has only a few counts. The rearrangement links TRBV11-3 to TRBJ2-1, with 10 bases aligning to TRBD2. With V trimmed by 3 bases and J by 3 bases, 2 bases remained unmatched. Germline CDR1 and CDR2: SGHNT and YENEEA. The CDR3 runs 15 residues. CDR3 sequence (DNA): TGTGCCAGCAGCTTCGTAGCGGGGGGCTACAATGAGCAGTTCTTC. The encoded protein is CASSFVAGGYNEQFF.

The chain employs TRBV30 and TRBJ2-7; TRBD1 matches 9 bases. Germline V lookup: CDR1 GTSNPN, CDR2 SVGIG (reference sequence). V was clipped by 3 bases and J by 3 bases; unmatched bases: 9. The CDR3 is made up of 15 amino acids. This CDR3 is CAWSGVPGQGYEQYF. In nucleotides, the CDR3 is TGTGCCTGGAGCGGAGTCCCGGGACAGGGCTACGAGCAGTACTTC.

The chain employs TRBV19 and TRBJ1-2, with 7 bases aligning to TRBD1. V lost 5 bases, J lost 7 bases, and 13 bases stayed unmatched. The length of the CDR3 is 15 residues. The V gene's germline CDR1 is LNHDA and CDR2 SQIVND (reference sequence). CDR3 in DNA: TGTGCCAGTAGTCATACAGGGGACCCCTCTACTGGCTACACCTTC. This encodes CASSHTGDPSTGYTF.

This chain links TRBV27 with TRBJ2-7; the D is unclear. With 5 bases removed from V and 2 bases from J, the gap between germline ends came to 10 bases. From germline, CDR1 is MNHEY and CDR2 SMNVEV (reference sequence). CDR3 size: 13 residues. The CDR3 loop is CASSLTSAYEQYF. The CDR3, as DNA: TGTGCCAGCAGTCTCACCTCGGCCTACGAGCAGTACTTC.

The chain has TRBV7-9 and TRBJ2-2, with a weak D call TRBD1 (6 bases). Germline V gene data show CDR1 as SEHNR and CDR2 as FQNEAQ (reference sequence). There are 18 residues in the CDR3. V shed 1 base and J shed 0 bases, with 15 bases lying between them. DNA of the CDR3: TGTGCCAGCAGCTTAGAAGGGCCCACAGGGACGAACACCGGGGAGCTGTTTTTT. Amino acid sequence: CASSLEGPTGTNTGELFF.

This clone appeared a few times. The chain recombines TRBV30 with TRBJ2-7; TRBD1 matches 7 bases. CDR3 length equals 14 residues. The V and J ends lost 5 bases and 5 bases, in that order; junction bases with no gene match: 12. Germline CDR1 is GTSNPN and CDR2 is SVGIG (reference sequence). CDR3 DNA: TGTGCCTGGGGGGATGGGGTAGGGGGCCACGAGCAGTACTTC. Its translation is CAWGDGVGGHEQYF. Together with reference TRBV30 and TRBJ2-7, the CDR3 gives the full variable domain: SQTIHQWPATLVQPVGSPLSLECTVEGTSNPNLYWYRQAAGRGLQLLFYSVGIGQISSEVPQNLSASRPQDRQFILSSKKLLLSDSGFYLCAWGDGVGGHEQYFGPGTRLTVT.

This clone is medium-sized (0.01 to 0.1%) within its sample. The V call is TRBV27, the J call TRBJ2-2, with D possibly being TRBD1 (6 bases). Germline CDR1 and CDR2: MNHEY and SMNVEV (reference sequence). V was clipped by 0 bases and J by 11 bases, with 10 bases between them. CDR3 length equals 13 residues. CDR3 sequence reads: CASSLSGAAELFF. In nucleotides, the CDR3 is TGTGCCAGCAGTTTATCGGGGGCTGCTGAGCTGTTTTTT.

The sample holds a few counts of this clone. The chain couples TRBV30 to TRBJ2-1; 11 positions agree with TRBD2. The CDR3 contains 16 residues. The ends lost 2 bases at V and 4 bases at J; junction bases unmatched: 7. The germline CDR1 and CDR2 sequences are GTSNPN and SVGIG (reference sequence). CDR3 DNA sequence: TGTGCCTGGAGTAGAGCGACTAGCGGGATGTACAATGAGCAGTTCTTC. Protein product: CAWSRATSGMYNEQFF. The whole variable domain, filled in from reference TRBV30 and TRBJ2-1, reads SQTIHQWPATLVQPVGSPLSLECTVEGTSNPNLYWYRQAAGRGLQLLFYSVGIGQISSEVPQNLSASRPQDRQFILSSKKLLLSDSGFYLCAWSRATSGMYNEQFFGPGTRLTVL.

This clone has only a few counts. The CDR3 reads CASSLTGEMYEQYF. The CDR3, as DNA: TGTGCCAGCAGCTTGACGGGGGAGATGTACGAGCAGTACTTC. This chain connects TRBV5-4 to TRBJ2-7, with D possibly matching TRBD2 (6 bases). The ends were cut back, 1 base at V and 4 bases at J, with 12 bases in the middle. The CDR3 covers 14 residues. The germline V gene encodes CDR1 SGHNT and CDR2 YYREEE (reference sequence).

This rearrangement joins TRBV30 to TRBJ2-7, with D maybe TRBD1 (6 bases). Between the trimmed V and J ends, which lost 6 bases and 0 bases, there was a span of 15 bases. Germline CDR1 is GTSNPN and CDR2 is SVGIG (reference sequence). The CDR3 totals 14 residues. The CDR3 protein is CACNTGTSSYEQYF. In DNA form, the CDR3 reads TGTGCCTGCAACACCGGGACAAGCTCCTACGAGCAGTACTTC.

This clone has more than one count but fewer than ten. The chain carries TRBV9 and TRBJ2-7, with D uncertain. Trimming removed 3 bases at V and 2 bases at J, with 24 bases between. This CDR3 comprises 18 residues. Per germline, CDR1 SGDLS and CDR2 YYNGEE. The CDR3, as DNA: TGTGCCAGCAGCGCACGACAACCAAACCACAGCTTTACCTACGAGCAGTACTTC. Translated, it gives CASSARQPNHSFTYEQYF.

By share, this clone counts as medium-sized. J is TRBJ2-1 and V is TRBV5-4; 7 nucleotides match TRBD2. The CDR3 covers 16 residues. Germline assignment: CDR1 SGHNT and CDR2 YYREEE (reference sequence). The ends lost 0 bases at V and 9 bases at J; junction bases unmatched: 12. The DNA of the CDR3 is TGTGCCAGCAGCTTGGCCTCCGCGGGGGTGTGGTCTGAGCAGTTCTTC. Translation gives CASSLASAGVWSEQFF.

The genes are TRBV19 and TRBJ2-1, with D possibly matching TRBD2 (5 bases). The CDR3 sequence is 14 residues long. Germline V gives CDR1 LNHDA, CDR2 SQIVND (reference sequence). Trimming cost V 1 base and J 6 bases, with 10 bases left between them. The CDR3 DNA is TGTGCCAGTAGTATAGCACTAGTTGGCAATGAGCAGTTCTTC. Protein sequence: CASSIALVGNEQFF. Together with reference TRBV19 and TRBJ2-1, the CDR3 gives the full variable domain: DGGITQSPKYLFRKEGQNVTLSCEQNLNHDAMYWYRQDPGQGLRLIYYSQIVNDFQKGDIAEGYSVSREKKESFPLTVTSAQKNPTAFYLCASSIALVGNEQFFGPGTRLTVL.

The chain employs TRBV11-2 and TRBJ2-7, with 10 bases identical to TRBD1. The CDR3 loop spans 13 amino acids. V was pared by 4 bases and J by 3 bases, with 0 bases of the junction left unmatched. CDR1 SGHAT and CDR2 FQNNGV come from the germline V gene. The CDR3 nucleotides are TGTGCCAGCAGCTGGACAGGGGGCTACGAGCAGTACTTC. Translated: CASSWTGGYEQYF.

The rearrangement links TRBV5-5 to TRBJ1-3; D gene uncertain. Trimming stripped 8 bases from V and 4 bases from J, with 22 bases between. The CDR3 consists of 16 residues. Germline V gene data show CDR1 as SGHKS and CDR2 as YYEKEE (reference sequence). CDR3 amino acids: CARNHPSWLVGNTIYF. The CDR3 DNA follows: TGTGCCAGAAACCATCCTTCGTGGCTTGTGGGAAACACCATATATTTT. Looking up the rest from reference TRBV5-5 and TRBJ1-3 gives the full variable domain: DAGVTQSPTHLIKTRGQQVTLRCSPISGHKSVSWYQQVLGQGPQFIFQYYEKEERGRGNFPDRFSARQFPNYSSELNVNALLLGDSALYLCARNHPSWLVGNTIYFGEGSWLTVV.

In its sample, this clone was seen a few times. The chain recombines TRBV29-1 with TRBJ1-4; 10 positions agree with TRBD1. CDR3 length equals 15 residues. V shed 3 bases, J shed 8 bases, and the junction held 9 bases outside the gene matches. The germline gives CDR1 SQVTM, CDR2 ANQGSEA. This CDR3 reads CSVDSPGTGVEKLFF. The DNA for the CDR3 is TGCAGCGTTGACTCGCCCGGGACAGGGGTCGAAAAACTGTTTTTT.

This clone has more than one count but fewer than ten. The chain links TRBV18 to TRBJ2-2; 7 nucleotides agree with TRBD2. The CDR3 has 17 amino acids. Trimming took 1 base from V and 2 from J; bases not matched to a gene: 7. Germline values: CDR1 KGHSH, CDR2 LQKENI. In DNA form, the CDR3 reads TGTGCCAGCTCACCACAATGGAGCGGGGTAAACACCGGGGAGCTGTTTTTT. The encoded protein is CASSPQWSGVNTGELFF.

This clone has only a few counts. The chain combines TRBV27 with TRBJ1-5; perhaps TRBD1 as D (6 bases). Deletions cut 5 bases from V and 3 bases from J, with 8 bases between. The CDR3 sequence is 13 residues long. Germline CDR1 reads MNHEY; CDR2 reads SMNVEV (reference sequence). In DNA, the CDR3 is TGTGCCAGCAGTGCAGGGGCCAATCAGCCCCAGCATTTT. Protein product: CASSAGANQPQHF.

This rearrangement joins TRBV5-1 to TRBJ2-3, with TRBD2 matching 9 bases. Germline CDR1 and CDR2: SGHRS and YFSETQ. V shed 3 bases and J 3 bases; nucleotides not matched to a gene: 11. This CDR3 has 17 residues. CDR3 sequence: CASSSWGSGRGTDTQYF. The CDR3 DNA sequence: TGCGCCAGCAGCTCCTGGGGTAGCGGGAGAGGGACAGATACGCAGTATTTT.

The chain uses TRBV7-9 and TRBJ2-2; 7 bases align to TRBD1. The ends lost 2 bases at V and 4 bases at J; junction bases unmatched: 7. The CDR3 totals 16 residues. Germline-derived CDR1 and CDR2 are SEHNR and FQNEAQ (reference sequence). The CDR3: CASSLSWTGTTGELFF. For the CDR3, the DNA is TGTGCCAGCAGCTTATCGTGGACAGGTACCACCGGGGAGCTGTTTTTT.